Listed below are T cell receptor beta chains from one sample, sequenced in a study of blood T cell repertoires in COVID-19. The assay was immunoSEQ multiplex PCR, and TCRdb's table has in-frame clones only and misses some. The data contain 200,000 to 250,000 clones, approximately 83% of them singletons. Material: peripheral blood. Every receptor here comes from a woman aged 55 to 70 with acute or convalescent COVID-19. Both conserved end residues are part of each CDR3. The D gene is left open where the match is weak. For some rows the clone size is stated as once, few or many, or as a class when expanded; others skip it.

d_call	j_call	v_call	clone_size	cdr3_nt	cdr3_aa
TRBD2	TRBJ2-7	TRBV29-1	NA	TGCAGCGTTATAGCGGGGGGGCCTGGGTACGAGCAGTACTTC	CSVIAGGPGYEQYF
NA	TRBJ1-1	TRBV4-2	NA	TGTGCCAGCAGCCGGACATTCGGCACTGAAGCTTTCTTT	CASSRTFGTEAFF
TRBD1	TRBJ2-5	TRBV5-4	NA	TGTGCCAGCAGCTTGGGGACAGGTCAAGAGACCCAGTACTTC	CASSLGTGQETQYF
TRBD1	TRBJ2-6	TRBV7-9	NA	TGTGCCAGCAACCCCGGGACAGGCAGCTCTGGGGCCAACGTCCTGACTTTC	CASNPGTGSSGANVLTF
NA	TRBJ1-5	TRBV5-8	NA	TGTGCCAGCAGCTTGGCCGGGGGGGTTCAACAGCCCCAGCATTTT	CASSLAGGVQQPQHF
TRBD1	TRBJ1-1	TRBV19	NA	TGTGCCAGTAGTAGGTCCTGGGGACAGGGGAACACTGAAGCTTTCTTT	CASSRSWGQGNTEAFF
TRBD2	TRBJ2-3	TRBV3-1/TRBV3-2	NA	TGTGCCAGCAGCCAAGAGGTAGCGGGGGGGACAGATACGCAGTATTTT	CASSQEVAGGTDTQYF
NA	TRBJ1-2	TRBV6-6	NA	TGTGCCAGCAGTTATGGGGCCAACTATGGCTACACCTTC	CASSYGANYGYTF
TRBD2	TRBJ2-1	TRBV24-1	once	TGTGCCACCAGTCAGGGGACTAGTGTGCAGTTCTTC	CATSQGTSVQFF
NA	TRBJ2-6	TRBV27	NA	TGTGCCAGCAGTTCCCTGGACAGAGCTAGCTCTGGGGCCAACGTCCTGACTTTC	CASSSLDRASSGANVLTF
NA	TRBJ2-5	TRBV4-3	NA	TGCGCCAGCAGCCAAGGAGCCATGCGGACACAAGAGACCCAGTACTTC	CASSQGAMRTQETQYF
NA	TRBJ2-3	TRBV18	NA	TGTGCCAGCTCACCAAGTCTAGTCGGCACAGATACGCAGTATTTT	CASSPSLVGTDTQYF
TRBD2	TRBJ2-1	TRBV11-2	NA	TGTGCCAGCAGCTTAGTTCGCGGGGGCTCCTACAATGAGCAGTTCTTC	CASSLVRGGSYNEQFF
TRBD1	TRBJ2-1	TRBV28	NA	TGTGCCAGCAGTTTGTCAGGGGGCAAGGAAAGGGATGAGCAGTTCTTC	CASSLSGGKERDEQFF
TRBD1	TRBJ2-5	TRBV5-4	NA	TGTGCCAGCAGCTTGGTAGGACAGGGGGAAGAGACCCAGTACTTC	CASSLVGQGEETQYF
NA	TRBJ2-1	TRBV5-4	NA	TGTGCCAGCAGCTTGTTTTCAGGGGTCAATGAGCAGTTCTTC	CASSLFSGVNEQFF
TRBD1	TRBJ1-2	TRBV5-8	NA	TGTGCCAGCAGCTTACCGGGACAGCGACACTATGGCTACACCTTC	CASSLPGQRHYGYTF
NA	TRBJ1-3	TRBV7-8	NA	TGTGCCAGCAGCCCGACAGGACCTTCTGGAAACACCATATATTTT	CASSPTGPSGNTIYF
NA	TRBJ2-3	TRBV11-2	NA	TGTGCCAGCAGCTTAGGTCCGACAGTAACAGATACGCAGTATTTT	CASSLGPTVTDTQYF
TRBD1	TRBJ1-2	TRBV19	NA	TGTGCCAGTAGTATAGACGGGACAGTCTATGGCTACACCTTC	CASSIDGTVYGYTF
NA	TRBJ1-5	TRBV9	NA	TGTGCCACCACACAGGAGCAGCCCCAGCATTTT	CATTQEQPQHF
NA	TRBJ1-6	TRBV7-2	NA	TGTGCCAGCAGCTTAGGGGGCGGCTCGGATTCACCCCTCCACTTT	CASSLGGGSDSPLHF
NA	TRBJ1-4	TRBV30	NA	TGTGCCTGGACCCCCGGGGGTCGGGAAAAACTGTTTTTT	CAWTPGGREKLFF
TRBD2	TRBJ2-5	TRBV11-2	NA	TGTGCCAGCAGCTTACTAGCGGGGGGCATGGAGACCCAGTACTTC	CASSLLAGGMETQYF
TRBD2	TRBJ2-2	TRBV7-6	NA	TGTGCCAGCAGCTTCGGACTAGGCAACACCGGGGAGCTGTTTTTT	CASSFGLGNTGELFF
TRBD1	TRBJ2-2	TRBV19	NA	TGTGCCAGTAGTAACCACGGGACAGGGGTTAAATCCGGGGAGCTGTTTTTT	CASSNHGTGVKSGELFF
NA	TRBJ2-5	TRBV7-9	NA	TGTGCCAGCAGACCAAAAAGACAGGCTCAAGAGACCCAGTACTTC	CASRPKRQAQETQYF
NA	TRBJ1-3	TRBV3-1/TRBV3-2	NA	TGTGCCAGCAGCCAAGTCGTCCTCTCTGGAAACACCATATATTTT	CASSQVVLSGNTIYF
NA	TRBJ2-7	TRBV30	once	TGTGCCTGGAGAGGGGGTTCGATCGAACAGTACTTC	CAWRGGSIEQYF
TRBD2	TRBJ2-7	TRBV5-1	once	TGCGCCAGCAGCTTAACTAGCGGGGTCTCCTACGAGCAGTACTTC	CASSLTSGVSYEQYF
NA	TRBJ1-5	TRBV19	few	TGTGCCAGTAACGTGGGCTTTAACGATCAGCCCCAGCATTTT	CASNVGFNDQPQHF
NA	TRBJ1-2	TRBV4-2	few	TGTGCCAGCAGCCAAGTAGGTCAGGGTGGCCCCTATGGCTACACCTTC	CASSQVGQGGPYGYTF
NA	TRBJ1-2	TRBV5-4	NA	TGTGCCAGCAGCAGTCAGGGGCAGGCTAACTATGGCTACACCTTC	CASSSQGQANYGYTF
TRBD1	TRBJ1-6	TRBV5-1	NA	TGCGCCAGCAGCTTGGGGGGACAGCGAGTGAGCGATTCACCCCTCCACTTT	CASSLGGQRVSDSPLHF
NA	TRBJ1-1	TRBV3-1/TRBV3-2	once	TGTGCCAGCAGCCAAGAAAGGGGTCTGTGGAACACTGAAGCTTTCTTT	CASSQERGLWNTEAFF
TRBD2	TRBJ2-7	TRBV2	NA	TGTGCCAGCAGTAAGGGACTAGAGTACGAGCAGTACTTC	CASSKGLEYEQYF
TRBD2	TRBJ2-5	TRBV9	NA	TGTGCCAGCAGCGTTGGCGGGGGAACCCAAGAGACCCAGTACTTC	CASSVGGGTQETQYF
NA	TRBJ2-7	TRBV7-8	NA	TGTGCCAGCAGCTCCGGGACAAGGGGTTTCTACGAGCAGTACTTC	CASSSGTRGFYEQYF
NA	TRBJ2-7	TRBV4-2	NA	TGTGCCAGCAGCCAAGATAGCCAGGGGGGCTACGAGCAGTACTTC	CASSQDSQGGYEQYF
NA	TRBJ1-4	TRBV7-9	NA	TGTGCCAGCAGCTTAGCCGGTGGAGCGAAGAAAGAAAAACTGTTTTTT	CASSLAGGAKKEKLFF
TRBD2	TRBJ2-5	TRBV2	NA	TGTGCCAGCACAATTAGCGGGGGTCCGGAGACCCAGTACTTC	CASTISGGPETQYF
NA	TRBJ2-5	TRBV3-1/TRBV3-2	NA	TGTGCCAGCAGCCAAGATACAGGGCGGTCAGAGACCCAGTACTTC	CASSQDTGRSETQYF